A single T cell receptor (beta chain) is shown here with its context. Its specificity is not known. Reverse transcription of extracted RNA yielded cDNA, which provided the sequencing template. Data came from immunoSEQ multiplex PCR; TCRdb stores just in-frame clones and leaves some out. The profile shows some 180,000 clones, roughly 63% of them singletons. This sample was included in a study of CD8+ T cells in alopecia areata. About the study: Twice a day, 5 to 10 mg of oral tofacitinib was administered to treated patients. Notes on the study in general: Patients shared TCRs less clearly than mice did, possibly for HLA-related reasons.

The germline V gene has CDR1 SGHVS and CDR2 FQNEAQ. V was cut by 1 base and J by 0 bases, with 15 bases left in between. CDR3 length equals 17 residues. Specimen: CD4+ T cells sorted from blood, collected at week 0. The sequence was obtained from a human donor with alopecia areata. The rearrangement joins TRBV7-8 to TRBJ1-1, with D perhaps TRBD1 (6 bases). The DNA for the CDR3 is TGTGCCAGCAGCTTAGTTCCGCCGGCAGGGGTGAACACTGAAGCTTTCTTT. Encoded protein: CASSLVPPAGVNTEAFF.